This is a list of T cell receptor beta chains from one sample in a study of blood T cell repertoires in COVID-19. Clones were sequenced by immunoSEQ multiplex PCR, and TCRdb holds only the in-frame ones, with some missing. This table holds some 520,000 clones, roughly 89% found once. Material: peripheral blood. Receptors were obtained from a man between 18 and 29 years old with COVID-19, enrolled during active disease. Both conserved end residues are part of each CDR3. The D gene is left open where the match is weak. Expanded clones get a size class; other rows say once, few or many, or leave the size out.

V gene	clone size	CDR3 length	J gene	D gene	CDR3 DNA	CDR3 protein
TRBV3-1/TRBV3-2	-	14	TRBJ1-3	-	TGTGCCAGCATGGGCAGGAACCTTGGAAACACCATATATTTT	CASMGRNLGNTIYF
TRBV6-2/TRBV6-3	-	15	TRBJ2-3	-	TGTGCCAGCAGTTACTACGCGGTTAGCACAGATACGCAGTATTTT	CASSYYAVSTDTQYF
TRBV2	-	16	TRBJ2-3	TRBD1	TGTGCCAGCAGCGGTGGGACAGTTTCTAGCACAGATACGCAGTATTTT	CASSGGTVSSTDTQYF
TRBV9	-	13	TRBJ1-2	-	TGTGCCAGCAGCGCCGGGGGTCATTATGGCTACACCTTC	CASSAGGHYGYTF
TRBV7-9	few	12	TRBJ1-5	-	TGTGCCAGCAGCTTAAGTGAGCAGCCCCAGCATTTT	CASSLSEQPQHF
TRBV7-2	-	13	TRBJ1-5	-	TGTGCCAGCAGCGCAGAGGACAATCAGCCCCAGCATTTT	CASSAEDNQPQHF
TRBV3-1/TRBV3-2	once	13	TRBJ2-1	-	TGTGCCAGCAGCCAAGCCGTCCGCAATGAGCAGTTCTTC	CASSQAVRNEQFF
TRBV23-1	-	15	TRBJ1-2	TRBD1	TGCGCCAGCAGTCAATCCTTAAGACAGGGCTATGGCTACACCTTC	CASSQSLRQGYGYTF
TRBV29-1	-	12	TRBJ2-7	TRBD2	TGCAGCGTTACTAGCGGGAGGGACGAGCAGTACTTC	CSVTSGRDEQYF
TRBV14	-	15	TRBJ1-6	TRBD1	TGTGCCAGCAGCCAATACAGGGGGATAGATTCACCCCTCCACTTT	CASSQYRGIDSPLHF
TRBV7-9	-	15	TRBJ1-2	TRBD1	TGTGCCAGCAGCTTGTATTCCGGGACAGCTTATGGCTACACCTTC	CASSLYSGTAYGYTF
TRBV20-1	-	11	TRBJ1-2	-	TGCAGTGTTCGTTCAGTCAATGGCTACACCTTC	CSVRSVNGYTF
TRBV5-1	-	15	TRBJ1-1	TRBD1	TGCGCCAGCAGCGAACAACAGGGGGCGCGCGCTGAAGCTTTCTTT	CASSEQQGARAEAFF
TRBV18	-	13	TRBJ2-1	TRBD1	TGTGCCAGCTCAGACGACAGGGGGGATGAGCAGTTCTTC	CASSDDRGDEQFF
TRBV12-3/TRBV12-4	-	13	TRBJ2-7	-	TGTGCCAGCAGTTGGGCAGAAAACTACGAGCAGTACTTC	CASSWAENYEQYF
TRBV11-3	-	13	TRBJ2-1	-	TGTGCCAGCAGCTTAGCCAGGGTTGGTGAGCAGTTCTTC	CASSLARVGEQFF
TRBV7-2	-	18	TRBJ2-1	TRBD2	TGTGCCAGCAGCCCCCTGCCTAGCGGGGGGGCCAAGGACAATGAGCAGTTCTTC	CASSPLPSGGAKDNEQFF
TRBV28	once	13	TRBJ1-1	-	TGTGCCAGCAGCCTCCGACAGACAGTTGAAGCTTTCTTT	CASSLRQTVEAFF
TRBV6-5	-	15	TRBJ1-5	TRBD1	TGTGCCAGCAGACCACTGACAGGGGACGGTCAGCCCCAGCATTTT	CASRPLTGDGQPQHF
TRBV2	-	14	TRBJ2-3	TRBD1	TGTGCCAGCAGGGCCGGGACAGACACAGATACGCAGTATTTT	CASRAGTDTDTQYF
TRBV24-1	-	13	TRBJ1-5	-	TGTGCCACCAGTGATGGGCGCAATCAGCCCCAGCATTTT	CATSDGRNQPQHF
TRBV10-2	-	16	TRBJ2-3	TRBD1	TGCGCCAGCAGCGAGAAGGGACAGGATCTCACAGATACGCAGTATTTT	CASSEKGQDLTDTQYF
TRBV10-1	once	15	TRBJ2-7	TRBD1	TGCGCCAGCAGTGAGCTCCCGACAGGGGCCTACGAGCAGTACTTC	CASSELPTGAYEQYF
TRBV15	once	14	TRBJ1-6	-	TGTGCCACCAGCAGAGATACTTCCGGTTCACCCCTCCACTTT	CATSRDTSGSPLHF
TRBV10-3	-	14	TRBJ2-5	TRBD2	TGTGCCATCAGCCCAGCGGGAGTGAAGGAGACCCAGTACTTC	CAISPAGVKETQYF
TRBV10-3	-	15	TRBJ2-1	TRBD2	TGTGCCATCAGATCGACTAGCGCGTCCTACAATGAGCAGTTCTTC	CAIRSTSASYNEQFF